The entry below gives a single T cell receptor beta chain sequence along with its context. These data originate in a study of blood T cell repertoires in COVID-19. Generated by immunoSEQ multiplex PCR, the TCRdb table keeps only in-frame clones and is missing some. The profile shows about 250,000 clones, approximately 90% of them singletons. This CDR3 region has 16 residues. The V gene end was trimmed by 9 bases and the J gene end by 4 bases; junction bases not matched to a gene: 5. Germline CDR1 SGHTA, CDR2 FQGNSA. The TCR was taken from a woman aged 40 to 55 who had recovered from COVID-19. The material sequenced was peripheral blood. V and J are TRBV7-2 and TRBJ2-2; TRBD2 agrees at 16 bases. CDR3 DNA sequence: TGTGCCAGGGAGGGACTAGCGGGAGGGCCCACCGGGGAGCTGTTTTTT. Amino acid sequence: CAREGLAGGPTGELFF.